Listed below are T cell receptor beta chains from one sample, sequenced in a study of T-cell memory formation after mild COVID-19. TCRdb used MiXCR to reprocess the 5' RACE reads, holding one entry per CDR3 protein. The sample has some 57,000 distinct CDR3 sequences, 10% to 15% seen once. Sequencing used PBMCs or a T cell subset sorted from them (not recorded which). The receptor source for this set is a man in his late teens or twenties who had mild COVID-19 (a few samples of this study predate the infection). Cell type and time point are not known. Each CDR3 is given with its conserved first and last residue. Fields, in order: J gene, V gene, clone size, D gene, CDR3 protein, CDR3 DNA. A D gene is named only where the DNA matches it firmly. Size values are once, few and many counts, or a class for expanded clones, and some rows have none.

TRBJ2-5 TRBV4-3 - TRBD2 CASSQQGGETQYF TGCGCCAGCAGCCAGCAGGGAGGGGAGACCCAGTACTTC
TRBJ2-7 TRBV20-1 many - CSAMGERWGSLREQYF TGCAGTGCTATGGGGGAACGTTGGGGATCTCTACGTGAGCAGTACTTC
TRBJ2-7 TRBV2 - - CASNAGAEMYEQYF TGTGCCAGCAACGCGGGGGCCGAGATGTACGAGCAGTACTTC
TRBJ2-1 TRBV6-2/TRBV6-3 - TRBD2 CASKGARGDRVNEQFF TGTGCCAGCAAAGGAGCCCGGGGGGACCGCGTCAATGAGCAGTTCTTC
TRBJ2-5 TRBV15 many - CATSRDLETQYF TGTGCCACCAGCAGAGATTTGGAGACCCAGTACTTC
TRBJ2-7 TRBV20-1 medium-sized TRBD2 CSARSSGDSYEQYF TGCAGTGCTAGGTCGAGCGGGGACTCCTACGAGCAGTACTTC
TRBJ2-1 TRBV6-2/TRBV6-3 - TRBD2 CASSLGTSGGASLSYNEQFF TGTGCCAGCAGCCTAGGGACTAGCGGGGGGGCCTCCCTCTCCTACAATGAGCAGTTCTTC
TRBJ1-5 TRBV7-2 - - CASSQRTSNQPQHF TGTGCCAGCAGCCAGAGAACAAGCAATCAGCCCCAGCATTTT
TRBJ2-3 TRBV4-2 many TRBD2 CASSQAGLAPTDTQYF TGTGCCAGCAGCCAAGCGGGACTAGCCCCCACAGATACGCAGTATTTT
TRBJ2-1 TRBV4-1 many TRBD2 CASSQLLAGGNEQFF TGCGCCAGCAGCCAGCTACTAGCGGGGGGCAATGAGCAGTTCTTC
TRBJ2-7 TRBV3-1 many TRBD2 CASSLLAGGGHEQYF TGTGCCAGCAGCCTTTTGGCGGGGGGGGGCCACGAGCAGTACTTC
TRBJ2-5 TRBV7-2 - - CASSPARSSETQYF TGTGCCAGCTCCCCGGCTCGGTCTTCCGAGACCCAGTACTTC
TRBJ2-3 TRBV19 few - CASRSRGGSTDTQYF TGTGCCAGTCGATCGCGAGGGGGAAGCACAGATACGCAGTATTTT
TRBJ1-2 TRBV7-9 - - CASSLFDPPRVNGYTF TGTGCCAGCAGCTTATTTGACCCACCCAGGGTCAATGGCTACACCTTC
TRBJ2-1 TRBV7-9 many TRBD1 CASSFTGGDEQFF TGTGCCAGCAGCTTTACAGGGGGCGATGAGCAGTTCTTC
TRBJ2-3 TRBV3-1 few TRBD2 CASSQAGGPADTQYF TGTGCCAGCAGCCAAGCGGGGGGGCCTGCAGATACGCAGTATTTT
TRBJ2-7 TRBV5-8 - - CASNGGWDTYEQYF TGTGCCAGCAACGGAGGGTGGGACACCTACGAGCAGTACTTC
TRBJ1-1 TRBV7-2 many - CASSLVGHPNTEAFF TGTGCCAGCAGCTTAGTCGGTCACCCGAACACTGAAGCTTTCTTT
TRBJ1-2 TRBV11-2 - - CASSSNRDSLYGYTF TGTGCCAGCAGCTCGAACAGGGATTCCCTCTATGGCTACACCTTC
TRBJ2-1 TRBV5-4 few TRBD1 CASSLRQGSTYNEQFF TGTGCCAGCAGCTTAAGACAGGGCAGCACCTACAATGAGCAGTTCTTC
TRBJ1-1 TRBV15 few - CATAWGRNTEAFF TGTGCCACCGCATGGGGGCGAAACACTGAAGCTTTCTTT
TRBJ1-2 TRBV7-3 - TRBD1 CASSPDRGRGGYTF TGTGCCAGCAGCCCCGACAGGGGGCGGGGTGGCTACACCTTC
TRBJ2-3 TRBV14 few - CASSPSYRDTQYF TGTGCCAGCAGCCCTTCGTACCGGGATACGCAGTATTTT
TRBJ1-5 TRBV5-5 few - CASSREGSSNQPQHF TGTGCCAGCAGCCGTGAGGGTTCTAGCAATCAGCCCCAGCATTTT
TRBJ2-5 TRBV5-4 few TRBD2 CASSFGSGGAWQETQYF TGTGCCAGCAGCTTTGGTAGCGGGGGGGCGTGGCAAGAGACCCAGTACTTC
TRBJ2-3 TRBV5-1 few TRBD2 CASSGRGTGTRTDTQYF TGCGCCAGCAGCGGACGGGGGACCGGGACTAGAACAGATACGCAGTATTTT
TRBJ2-4 TRBV18 many - CASSPGSGENIQYF TGTGCCAGCTCACCGGGGTCAGGCGAAAACATTCAGTACTTC
TRBJ2-3 TRBV4-3 few - CASSQGGSSTDTQYF TGCGCCAGCAGCCAAGGAGGGTCCAGCACAGATACGCAGTATTTT
TRBJ2-5 TRBV14 - - CASSQVPSRQETQYF TGTGCCAGCAGCCAAGTGCCCTCGCGCCAAGAGACCCAGTACTTC
TRBJ1-1 TRBV5-1 - - CASSSTMGRTEAFF TGCGCCAGCAGCTCTACCATGGGGCGGACAGAAGCTTTCTTT
TRBJ2-1 TRBV11-2 - - CASSLGGQNEQFF TGTGCCAGCAGCCTCGGAGGGCAGAATGAGCAGTTCTTC
TRBJ2-1 TRBV20-1 many TRBD2 CSAQTASGGSNEQFF TGCAGTGCACAGACGGCGAGCGGGGGGTCCAATGAGCAGTTCTTC
TRBJ2-4 TRBV13 few - CASSLAGRSNIQYF TGTGCCAGCAGCTTAGCGGGGCGGTCCAACATTCAGTACTTC
TRBJ1-1 TRBV15 - - CATSRARVAEAFF TGTGCCACCAGCAGAGCCCGGGTCGCTGAAGCTTTCTTT
TRBJ1-6 TRBV6-5 many TRBD1 CASSYWVPGQGGSPLHF TGTGCCAGCAGTTATTGGGTCCCGGGACAGGGTGGTTCACCCCTCCACTTT
TRBJ1-4 TRBV7-2 few - CASSITGLNEKLFF TGTGCCAGCAGCATCACAGGTCTTAATGAAAAACTGTTTTTT
TRBJ2-7 TRBV6-5 many - CASSPLGRVGSYEQYF TGTGCCAGCAGCCCACTGGGCCGGGTAGGCTCCTACGAGCAGTACTTC
TRBJ1-2 TRBV28 few - CASRTGPSYGYTF TGTGCCAGCAGGACAGGTCCCTCCTATGGCTACACCTTC
TRBJ1-4 TRBV4-3 - - CASSQAHNFNEKLFF TGCGCCAGCAGCCAAGCACACAATTTTAATGAAAAACTGTTTTTT
TRBJ2-5 TRBV4-2 medium-sized TRBD2 CASSQGLAQETQYF TGTGCCAGCAGCCAAGGACTAGCTCAAGAGACCCAGTACTTC
TRBJ1-2 TRBV4-3 few - CASSQEGGEPDGYTF TGCGCCAGCAGCCAAGAGGGCGGCGAGCCGGATGGCTACACCTTC
TRBJ1-1 TRBV5-6 - TRBD1 CASRGDRVTEAFF TGTGCCAGCAGGGGTGACAGGGTCACTGAAGCTTTCTTT
TRBJ1-1 TRBV7-6 few - CASSLGGPGTEAFF TGTGCCAGCAGCTTAGGGGGGCCGGGCACTGAAGCTTTCTTT
TRBJ1-1 TRBV29-1 - TRBD1 CSVWGQGGSEAFF TGCAGCGTGTGGGGACAGGGTGGGTCTGAAGCTTTCTTT
TRBJ1-1 TRBV7-2 - - CASSFRGSPGTEAFF TGTGCCAGCAGCTTCCGGGGATCTCCGGGCACTGAAGCTTTCTTT
TRBJ2-3 TRBV7-8 - - CASSLGSVFTDTQYF TGTGCCAGCAGCTTAGGATCTGTGTTCACAGATACGCAGTATTTT
TRBJ2-2 TRBV5-1 many - CASSPLITGELFF TGCGCCAGCAGCCCACTTATCACCGGGGAGCTGTTTTTT
TRBJ2-2 TRBV9 - - CASSVATRAMVGELFF TGTGCCAGCAGCGTAGCTACGAGGGCTATGGTCGGGGAGCTGTTTTTT
TRBJ2-5 TRBV9 many - CASSTGPLGETQYF TGTGCCAGCAGCACCGGCCCCCTCGGGGAGACCCAGTACTTC
TRBJ1-5 TRBV10-3 - - CATKGTINSNQPQHF TGTGCCACAAAAGGGACCATTAATAGCAATCAGCCCCAGCATTTT